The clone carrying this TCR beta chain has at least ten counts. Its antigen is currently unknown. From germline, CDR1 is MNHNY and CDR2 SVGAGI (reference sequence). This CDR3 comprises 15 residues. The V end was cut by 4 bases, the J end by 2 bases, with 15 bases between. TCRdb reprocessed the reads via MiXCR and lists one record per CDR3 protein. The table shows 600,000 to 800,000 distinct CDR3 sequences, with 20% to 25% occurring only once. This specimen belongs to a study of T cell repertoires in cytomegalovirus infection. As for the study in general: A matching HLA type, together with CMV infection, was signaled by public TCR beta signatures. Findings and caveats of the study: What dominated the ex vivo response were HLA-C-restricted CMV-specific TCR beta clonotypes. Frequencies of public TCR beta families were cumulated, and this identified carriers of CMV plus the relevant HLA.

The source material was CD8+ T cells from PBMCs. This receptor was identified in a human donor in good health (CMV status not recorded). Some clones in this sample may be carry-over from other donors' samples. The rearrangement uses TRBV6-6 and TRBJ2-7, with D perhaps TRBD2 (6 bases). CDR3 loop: CASSSTTSTPYEQYF. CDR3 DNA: TGTGCCAGCAGTTCGACGACTAGTACCCCCTACGAGCAGTACTTC.